The clone carrying this T cell receptor beta chain was observed once. During active infection, Seattle patients enrolled and were then monitored through disease. These data are taken from a study of blood T cell repertoires in COVID-19. For the study at large: Material from acute and convalescent COVID-19 was sourced from the United States, Italy and Spain. Sources were T cells, B-cell-depleted T cells, or PBMCs; the material itself was cDNA or gDNA.

Sequencing used immunoSEQ multiplex PCR; TCRdb keeps in-frame clones, though not all of them. The sample includes 110,000 or so clones, around 83% of them seen just once. With V trimmed by 2 bases and J by 4 bases, 8 bases remained unmatched. CDR1 is KGHSH, CDR2 LQKENI, per germline. This CDR3 region has 16 residues. The TCR sequence derives from a woman aged 55-75 years with COVID-19, enrolled during active disease. The rearrangement joins TRBV18 to TRBJ2-5; 9 bases are a match to TRBD1. Sequences were obtained from peripheral blood. The CDR3, as DNA: TGTGCCAGCTCACCAAGGGACAGGGAAGCGTCAGAGACCCAGTACTTC. It yields the protein CASSPRDREASETQYF.